Listed below are T cell receptor beta chains from one sample, sequenced in a study of T-cell memory formation after mild COVID-19. Using its own MiXCR run on the 5' RACE reads, TCRdb lists one record per CDR3 protein. The sample holds hundreds of thousands of distinct CDR3 sequences; about a sixth are singletons and the top ten take 20% to 25%. The sequenced sample consisted of PBMCs or a T cell subset sorted from them (not recorded which). Receptors were obtained from a man aged 18 to 29 who had mild COVID-19 (a few samples of this study predate the infection). Cell type and time point are not known. The CDR3 runs from the conserved cysteine through the conserved F or W. The order of the fields is clone size, D gene, V gene, J gene, CDR3 protein, CDR3 DNA. D genes are given only for firm matches. Size tells how often a clone was seen (once, few, many) or the class of an expanded clone, and some rows leave it out.

>many|TRBD2|TRBV7-2|TRBJ2-3
CASSPRTSGGADTQYF
TGTGCCAGCAGCCCTCGGACTAGCGGGGGGGCGGATACGCAGTATTTT
>few|NA|TRBV5-1|TRBJ1-2
CASSLQSLGGYGYTF
TGCGCCAGCAGCCTGCAATCGTTGGGGGGCTATGGCTACACCTTC
>few|NA|TRBV15|TRBJ2-2
CATSRDAGELFF
TGTGCCACCAGCAGAGATGCCGGGGAGCTGTTTTTT
>NA|NA|TRBV24-1|TRBJ1-5
CATSPPGGSQPQHF
TGTGCCACCAGCCCCCCGGGGGGGAGCCAGCCCCAGCATTTT
>NA|TRBD2|TRBV30|TRBJ2-3
CAWSVGRGGTDTQYF
TGTGCCTGGAGTGTAGGTCGGGGGGGCACAGATACGCAGTATTTT
>few|NA|TRBV18|TRBJ2-1
CASSEDRDSGEQFF
TGTGCCAGCTCAGAAGACAGGGACTCTGGGGAGCAGTTCTTC
>few|TRBD1|TRBV10-3|TRBJ1-5
CAISAGQGNQPQHF
TGTGCCATCAGCGCCGGACAGGGGAATCAGCCCCAGCATTTT
>NA|TRBD1|TRBV29-1|TRBJ2-5
CSVERNRGETQYF
TGCAGCGTTGAACGGAACAGGGGAGAGACCCAGTACTTC
>few|NA|TRBV11-2|TRBJ2-2
CASSLGSFTNTGELFF
TGTGCCAGCAGCCTGGGGAGCTTTACCAACACCGGGGAGCTGTTTTTT
>many|TRBD2|TRBV12-3/TRBV12-4|TRBJ2-1
CASSFGRDNEQFF
TGTGCCAGCAGTTTCGGGAGGGACAATGAGCAGTTCTTC
>NA|NA|TRBV12-5|TRBJ2-7
CASGHGDSYEQYF
TGTGCTAGTGGTCACGGGGATTCCTACGAGCAGTACTTC
>NA|NA|TRBV19|TRBJ2-5
CASSIIGGQETQYF
TGTGCCAGTAGTATCATCGGGGGACAAGAGACCCAGTACTTC
>NA|NA|TRBV28|TRBJ1-6
CASRPTDFLNSPLHF
TGTGCCAGCAGACCGACCGACTTCCTAAATTCACCCCTCCACTTT
>few|TRBD1|TRBV12-3/TRBV12-4|TRBJ2-5
CASSFRDSLKETQYF
TGTGCCAGCAGTTTTAGGGACAGCTTGAAAGAGACCCAGTACTTC
>NA|NA|TRBV12-3/TRBV12-4|TRBJ1-2
CASSTLGGPKAGSGYTF
TGTGCCAGCAGTACCTTGGGCGGGCCTAAGGCGGGGAGTGGCTACACCTTC
>NA|TRBD1|TRBV9|TRBJ2-1
CASSAWTGGMINEQFF
TGTGCCAGCAGCGCGTGGACAGGGGGAATGATTAATGAGCAGTTCTTC
>NA|TRBD2|TRBV3-1|TRBJ2-2
CASSQAAGGANTGELFF
TGTGCCAGCAGCCAAGCGGCGGGGGGTGCGAACACCGGGGAGCTGTTTTTT
>many|TRBD1|TRBV9|TRBJ1-4
CASSVAQGLGEKLFF
TGTGCCAGCAGCGTAGCACAGGGGCTCGGTGAAAAACTGTTTTTT
>many|NA|TRBV6-5|TRBJ1-1
CASSYSYSGIGGTEAFF
TGTGCCAGCAGTTACTCGTATTCGGGGATCGGTGGCACTGAAGCTTTCTTT
>few|NA|TRBV3-1|TRBJ1-6
CASSQDSPLHF
TGTGCCAGCAGCCAAGATTCACCCCTCCACTTT
>NA|NA|TRBV4-3|TRBJ2-1
CASSQEGGLEQFF
TGCGCCAGCAGCCAAGAGGGGGGCCTTGAGCAGTTCTTC
>NA|NA|TRBV2|TRBJ2-3
CASSETATDTQYF
TGTGCCAGCAGTGAAACCGCGACAGATACGCAGTATTTT
>few|NA|TRBV28|TRBJ1-1
CASNAPSAATNTEAFF
TGTGCCAGCAACGCTCCCTCAGCTGCGACGAACACTGAAGCTTTCTTT